These 32 T cell receptor beta chains share one sample of origin, sequenced in a study of T cells in Graves' hyperthyroidism and ophthalmopathy. RNA transcripts provided the source from which TCR beta CDR3 regions were amplified. HTBI primers were employed in a first-round RT-PCR of the TCR CDR3. TCRdb re-analysed the multiplex PCR reads in MiXCR, keeping a single row per CDR3 protein. The table shows under 750,000 distinct CDR3 sequences, with about 19% occurring only once. The sample comprised blood. These receptor sequences come from a woman in her forties or fifties with Graves' hyperthyroidism that later progressed to Graves' ophthalmopathy.

The chain is built from TRBV12-3 or TRBV12-4 and TRBJ2-5; D remains unclear. The CDR3 is 12 residues long. V lost 1 base and J 11 bases, leaving 11 bases between the germline ends. The CDR3 DNA sequence: TGTGCCAGCAGTTTAGTACACAGAGAGCAGTACTTC. This sequence encodes CASSLVHREQYF.

Comment on this clonotype: This likely comes from a read error, as the CDR3 has no conserved phenylalanine or tryptophan at its end. The rearrangement uses TRBV5-1 and TRBJ2-1; possibly TRBD1 for D (5 bases). Germline CDR1 SGHRS, CDR2 YFSETQ. This CDR3 has 16 residues. Trimming shortened V by 0 bases and J by 0 bases, and 10 bases separated the two germline ends. The CDR3 DNA sequence: TGCGCCAGCAGCTTGGCCACAGGCCGCTCCTACAATGAGCAGTTCCTC. As protein: CASSLATGRSYNEQFL.

V usage is TRBV6-1 and J usage is TRBJ1-5; a possible D gene is TRBD1 (6 bases). V was trimmed by 5 bases and J by 3 bases, leaving 17 bases between them. The CDR3 is 16 amino acids. The germline gives CDR1 MNHNS, CDR2 SASEGT. The CDR3 sequence: CASSSTKTGPNQPQHF. CDR3 nucleotides: TGTGCCAGCAGTTCGACGAAGACAGGCCCCAATCAGCCCCAGCATTTT.

The chain combines TRBV7-6 with TRBJ1-4, with 7 bases that match TRBD1. Trimming at V came to 4 bases and at J to 5 bases, leaving 7 bases not matched to a gene. The CDR3 is 15 residues long. Germline V gene data show CDR1 as SGHVS and CDR2 as FNYEAQ. In DNA form, the CDR3 reads TGTGCCAGCAGCTACCGGACAGGCCGGAATGAAAAACTGTTTTTT. Its protein product is CASSYRTGRNEKLFF.

The rearrangement links TRBV13 to TRBJ2-2, with 9 bases fitting TRBD1. Looked up from germline, CDR1 is PRHDT and CDR2 is FYEKMQ (reference sequence). The ends lost 6 bases at V and 6 bases at J; junction bases unmatched: 8. The CDR3 spans 15 residues. This CDR3 reads CASRPGTGYAGELFF. In DNA, the CDR3 is TGTGCCAGCAGACCCGGGACAGGGTATGCCGGGGAGCTGTTTTTT.

The chain has TRBV18 and TRBJ1-5; a possible D gene is TRBD1 (5 bases). Trimming took 6 bases from V and 8 from J, leaving 17 bases between them. The CDR3 totals 14 residues. Per the germline V gene, CDR1 is KGHSH and CDR2 is LQKENI. DNA for the CDR3: TGTGCCAGCTCCCCGACCCAGGGTTTCGAGCCCCAGCATTTT. Protein product: CASSPTQGFEPQHF.

This rearrangement joins TRBV11-2 to TRBJ1-2; the D gene is possibly TRBD1 (6 bases). Germline lookup yields CDR1 SGHAT and CDR2 FQNNGV. Trimming left V 3 bases short and J 7 bases short, with 15 bases between. The CDR3 length is 14 residues. CDR3 amino acids: CASSFQRGGTGYTF. The CDR3 nucleotides are TGTGCCAGCAGCTTCCAGCGGGGGGGCACTGGCTACACCTTC.

This clonotype was counted only a few times. V usage is TRBV7-9 and J usage is TRBJ1-2; D is unclear. The V gene's germline CDR1 is SEHNR and CDR2 FQNEAQ (reference sequence). CDR3 length: 12 residues. V was clipped by 2 bases and J by 7 bases, with 8 bases between them. CDR3: CASSLWIGGYTF. In DNA, the CDR3 is TGTGCCAGCAGCTTATGGATTGGTGGCTACACCTTC.

This clonotype was detected ten times or more. This rearrangement joins TRBV7-9 to TRBJ2-7; D might be TRBD2 (7 bases). Looked up from germline, CDR1 is SEHNR and CDR2 is FQNEAQ (reference sequence). V shed 4 bases and J shed 2 bases, with 18 bases lying between them. The CDR3 is made up of 16 amino acids. CDR3 in DNA: TGTGCCAGCAGCTCCGCCCTAGGGGGGGCTCCCTACGAGCAGTACTTC. Amino acid sequence: CASSSALGGAPYEQYF.

J is TRBJ1-3 and V is TRBV10-3; no definite D call. The CDR3 runs to 16 residues. Trimming took 2 bases from V and 4 from J, leaving 15 bases between them. Per germline, CDR1 ENHRY and CDR2 SYGVKD. In DNA form, the CDR3 reads TGTGCCATCAGTGAGAGAGGCGGAGAGTCGGGAAACACCATATATTTT. Translated, it gives CAISERGGESGNTIYF.

The table lists this clonotype with many counts. The V call is TRBV11-2, the J call TRBJ2-3; the match to TRBD1 covers 8 bases. The CDR3 spans 15 residues. The V gene end was trimmed by 5 bases and the J gene end by 2 bases; junction bases not matched to a gene: 6. CDR1 and CDR2 from the germline V gene are SGHAT and FQNNGV. The CDR3 reads CASSLRGQVTDTQYF. The CDR3 region has the DNA TGTGCCAGCAGCCTCCGGGGACAGGTCACAGATACGCAGTATTTT.

The sample holds many counts of this clonotype. This chain connects TRBV20-1 to TRBJ2-3; possibly TRBD2 for D (6 bases). This CDR3 is built from 15 residues. Trimming took off 1 base at V and 0 bases at J, with 11 bases between the two ends. In germline, CDR1 is DFQATT, CDR2 SNEGSKA (reference sequence). DNA of the CDR3: TGCAGTGCTAGAGTTGGGGGGTCCAGCACAGATACGCAGTATTTT. Translation gives CSARVGGSSTDTQYF.

The V gene is TRBV29-1, the J gene TRBJ1-2; D not certain. The CDR3 contains 14 residues. CDR1 and CDR2 (germline): SQVTM, ANQGSEA. V was cut by 0 bases and J by 4 bases, with 12 bases left in between. The CDR3 sequence: CSVEDTRSLYGYTF. The CDR3 bases are TGCAGCGTTGAAGACACACGTTCGCTCTATGGCTACACCTTC.

This clonotype has a handful of counts. The gene calls are TRBV4-1 and TRBJ1-2; no clear D. This CDR3 comprises 16 residues. Germline CDR1 reads MGHRA; CDR2 reads YSYEKL. V was trimmed by 1 base and J by 0 bases, leaving 12 bases between them. The CDR3 DNA follows: TGCGCCAGCAGCCAAGTTTCATCAGAAACTAACTATGGCTACACCTTC. It yields the protein CASSQVSSETNYGYTF.

J is TRBJ2-3 and V is TRBV18; no clear D. Trimming took 3 bases from V and 4 from J, leaving 17 bases between them. CDR1 and CDR2 from the germline V gene are KGHSH and LQKENI. CDR3 size: 16 residues. The CDR3 spells CASSPSALQVPDTQYF. The CDR3 nucleotides are TGTGCCAGCTCACCGAGCGCCCTTCAGGTACCAGATACGCAGTATTTT.

This clonotype was found a few times. The rearrangement joins TRBV5-1 to TRBJ1-2; TRBD1 is a possible D gene (6 bases). The CDR3 totals 14 residues. CDR1 SGHRS and CDR2 YFSETQ come from the germline V gene. The V and J ends lost 4 bases and 4 bases respectively, with 14 bases between them. In DNA form, the CDR3 reads TGCGCCAGCAGCGCAGGGGAGTGGGCCTATGGCTACACCTTC. Its translation is CASSAGEWAYGYTF.

The V gene is TRBV10-3, the J gene TRBJ1-2, with 9 bases lining up with TRBD1. Per germline, CDR1 ENHRY and CDR2 SYGVKD. This CDR3 has 13 amino acids. The V and J ends lost 7 bases and 4 bases, in that order; junction bases with no gene match: 4. CDR3 region: CAITPGQGYGYTF. CDR3 nucleotide sequence: TGTGCCATCACCCCGGGACAGGGCTATGGCTACACCTTC.

This clonotype was seen many times. The chain uses TRBV7-9 and TRBJ2-3; 7 nucleotides agree with TRBD1. CDR3 size: 16 residues. V was pared by 5 bases and J by 0 bases, with 8 bases of the junction left unmatched. Germline CDR1 is SEHNR and CDR2 is FQNEAQ (reference sequence). The CDR3 sequence is CASSLSGQSSTDTQYF. In nucleotides, the CDR3 is TGTGCCAGCAGCCTTTCGGGACAGTCTAGCACAGATACGCAGTATTTT.

Only a few counts were recorded for this clonotype. V is TRBV27 and J is TRBJ1-6, with a weak D call TRBD1 (5 bases). This CDR3 has 14 residues. CDR1 and CDR2 (germline): MNHEY, SMNVEV (reference sequence). V lost 8 bases and J 7 bases, leaving 15 bases between the germline ends. CDR3 DNA: TGTGCCAGCGTTCCCGGGGCTGGGAATTCACCCCTCCACTTT. It specifies CASVPGAGNSPLHF.

The chain links TRBV20-1 to TRBJ2-1, with TRBD2 matching 11 bases. The CDR3 has 17 residues. Germline CDR1 is DFQATT and CDR2 is SNEGSKA (reference sequence). Trimming took 4 bases from V and 0 from J; bases not matched to a gene: 8. The CDR3 spells CSAMSSGGPRSYNEQFF. The CDR3 DNA sequence: TGCAGTGCTATGTCTAGCGGGGGGCCGCGCTCCTACAATGAGCAGTTCTTC.

CDR3 sequence reads: CASSDWRTGGDQPQHF. As DNA, the CDR3 is TGTGCCAGCAGTGATTGGAGAACAGGGGGGGATCAGCCCCAGCATTTT. The chain couples TRBV2 to TRBJ1-5; 8 nucleotides line up with TRBD1. CDR1 SNHLY and CDR2 FYNNEI come from the germline V gene. The length of the CDR3 is 16 residues. The V and J ends lost 3 bases and 5 bases, in that order; junction bases with no gene match: 9.

A few counts support this clonotype. The V gene is TRBV29-1, the J gene TRBJ2-1; 7 positions agree with TRBD2. The trim removed 0 bases at V and 6 bases at J, leaving 8 bases unmatched. Germline V gene sequence: CDR1 SQVTM, CDR2 ANQGSEA. The CDR3 runs to 15 residues. The CDR3 spells CSVEDVGAGINEQFF. In nucleotides, the CDR3 is TGCAGCGTTGAAGATGTGGGAGCGGGGATCAATGAGCAGTTCTTC.

This clonotype was picked up many times. This sequence joins TRBV2 and TRBJ2-2, with TRBD1 matching over 7 bases. Germline V lookup: CDR1 SNHLY, CDR2 FYNNEI. This CDR3 has 16 residues. V was pared by 4 bases and J by 1 base, with 6 bases of the junction left unmatched. CDR3 amino acids: CASSVQTGRNTGELFF. The DNA for the CDR3 is TGTGCCAGCAGTGTTCAGACAGGGAGGAACACCGGGGAGCTGTTTTTT.

The rearrangement links TRBV19 to TRBJ2-2; D possibly corresponds to TRBD1 (5 bases). This CDR3 contains 14 residues. Germline loops: CDR1 LNHDA, CDR2 SQIVND (reference sequence). V gave up 0 bases and J gave up 7 bases, with 9 bases separating them. The CDR3 loop reads CASSIDPGNGELFF. The CDR3 DNA reads TGTGCCAGTAGTATAGATCCAGGGAACGGGGAGCTGTTTTTT.

V is TRBV10-3 and J is TRBJ1-5; TRBD1 aligns across 7 bases. Losses at the gene ends were 3 bases for V and 7 bases for J; bases not matched to a gene: 3. This CDR3 has 13 residues. Germline V CDR1 and CDR2: ENHRY, SYGVKD. The CDR3 nucleotides read TGTGCCATCAGTGAAGGGGGCCAACAGCCCCAGCATTTT. This translates into CAISEGGQQPQHF.

This clonotype has only a few counts. The chain carries TRBV3-1 and TRBJ2-2, with 7 nucleotides matching TRBD2. Per the germline V gene, CDR1 is LGHDT and CDR2 is YNNKEL (reference sequence). The V and J ends lost 0 bases and 6 bases, in that order; junction bases with no gene match: 7. This CDR3 has 16 amino acids. CDR3 nucleotide sequence: TGTGCCAGCAGCCAAGATCTGAAAGGGAGGGCCGGGGAGCTGTTTTTT. Translating it yields CASSQDLKGRAGELFF.

This clonotype was recorded many times. The chain is built from TRBV3-1 and TRBJ2-2; D unclear. The CDR3 is 14 residues long. Germline V gives CDR1 LGHDT, CDR2 YNNKEL (reference sequence). V lost 8 bases and J 1 base, leaving 11 bases between the germline ends. The chain's CDR3 is CASALRQNTGELFF. In DNA form, the CDR3 reads TGTGCCAGCGCCCTACGCCAGAACACCGGGGAGCTGTTTTTT.

Many counts were recorded for this clonotype. The chain carries TRBV7-3 and TRBJ2-1; D uncertain. The CDR3 has 13 residues. The germline V gene encodes CDR1 SGHTA and CDR2 FQGTGA. Trimming shortened V by 0 bases and J by 9 bases, and 9 bases separated the two germline ends. The CDR3 sequence: CASSLTLVGEQFF. CDR3 DNA sequence: TGTGCCAGCAGCTTAACCCTAGTTGGTGAGCAGTTCTTC.

This chain uses TRBV6-1 with TRBJ2-7, with 7 positions matching TRBD1. V lost 5 bases to trimming and J lost 4 bases; unmatched junction nucleotides: 14. CDR3 length: 16 residues. The germline V gene encodes CDR1 MNHNS and CDR2 SASEGT. The CDR3 sequence: CASSPPPGQRTYEQYF. In DNA, the CDR3 is TGTGCCAGCAGTCCCCCACCGGGACAGCGGACTTACGAGCAGTACTTC.

At least ten counts were recorded for this clonotype. The rearrangement uses TRBV11-2 and TRBJ2-2; the match to TRBD2 covers 7 bases. This CDR3 contains 14 residues. Germline values: CDR1 SGHAT, CDR2 FQNNGV. After removal of 4 bases from V and 5 bases from J, the junction contained 4 bases not matched to a gene. The CDR3 DNA follows: TGTGCCAGCAGCTGGGAGGGATTGACCGGGGAGCTGTTTTTT. Protein: CASSWEGLTGELFF.

The V gene is TRBV9, the J gene TRBJ1-1; a weak D match, TRBD1 (5 bases). Germline CDR1 SGDLS, CDR2 YYNGEE. The ends were cut back, 0 bases at V and 3 bases at J, with 18 bases in the middle. This CDR3 contains 17 residues. CDR3 in DNA: TGTGCCAGCAGCGTAGATCACGGGCCGGGGGAGGACACTGAAGCTTTCTTT. It codes for CASSVDHGPGEDTEAFF.

Notes on this clonotype: Given a much more abundant clone one base away, this may be a read error. The gene calls are TRBV12-3 or TRBV12-4 and TRBJ1-5; 7 bases are a match to TRBD1. The V gene end was trimmed by 3 bases and the J gene end by 3 bases; junction bases not matched to a gene: 8. The CDR3 runs 16 residues. This CDR3 is CASSLSRGPPNQPQHF. CDR3 sequence (DNA): TGTGCCAGCAGTTTGAGTAGGGGGCCTCCCAATCAGCCCCAGCATTTT.